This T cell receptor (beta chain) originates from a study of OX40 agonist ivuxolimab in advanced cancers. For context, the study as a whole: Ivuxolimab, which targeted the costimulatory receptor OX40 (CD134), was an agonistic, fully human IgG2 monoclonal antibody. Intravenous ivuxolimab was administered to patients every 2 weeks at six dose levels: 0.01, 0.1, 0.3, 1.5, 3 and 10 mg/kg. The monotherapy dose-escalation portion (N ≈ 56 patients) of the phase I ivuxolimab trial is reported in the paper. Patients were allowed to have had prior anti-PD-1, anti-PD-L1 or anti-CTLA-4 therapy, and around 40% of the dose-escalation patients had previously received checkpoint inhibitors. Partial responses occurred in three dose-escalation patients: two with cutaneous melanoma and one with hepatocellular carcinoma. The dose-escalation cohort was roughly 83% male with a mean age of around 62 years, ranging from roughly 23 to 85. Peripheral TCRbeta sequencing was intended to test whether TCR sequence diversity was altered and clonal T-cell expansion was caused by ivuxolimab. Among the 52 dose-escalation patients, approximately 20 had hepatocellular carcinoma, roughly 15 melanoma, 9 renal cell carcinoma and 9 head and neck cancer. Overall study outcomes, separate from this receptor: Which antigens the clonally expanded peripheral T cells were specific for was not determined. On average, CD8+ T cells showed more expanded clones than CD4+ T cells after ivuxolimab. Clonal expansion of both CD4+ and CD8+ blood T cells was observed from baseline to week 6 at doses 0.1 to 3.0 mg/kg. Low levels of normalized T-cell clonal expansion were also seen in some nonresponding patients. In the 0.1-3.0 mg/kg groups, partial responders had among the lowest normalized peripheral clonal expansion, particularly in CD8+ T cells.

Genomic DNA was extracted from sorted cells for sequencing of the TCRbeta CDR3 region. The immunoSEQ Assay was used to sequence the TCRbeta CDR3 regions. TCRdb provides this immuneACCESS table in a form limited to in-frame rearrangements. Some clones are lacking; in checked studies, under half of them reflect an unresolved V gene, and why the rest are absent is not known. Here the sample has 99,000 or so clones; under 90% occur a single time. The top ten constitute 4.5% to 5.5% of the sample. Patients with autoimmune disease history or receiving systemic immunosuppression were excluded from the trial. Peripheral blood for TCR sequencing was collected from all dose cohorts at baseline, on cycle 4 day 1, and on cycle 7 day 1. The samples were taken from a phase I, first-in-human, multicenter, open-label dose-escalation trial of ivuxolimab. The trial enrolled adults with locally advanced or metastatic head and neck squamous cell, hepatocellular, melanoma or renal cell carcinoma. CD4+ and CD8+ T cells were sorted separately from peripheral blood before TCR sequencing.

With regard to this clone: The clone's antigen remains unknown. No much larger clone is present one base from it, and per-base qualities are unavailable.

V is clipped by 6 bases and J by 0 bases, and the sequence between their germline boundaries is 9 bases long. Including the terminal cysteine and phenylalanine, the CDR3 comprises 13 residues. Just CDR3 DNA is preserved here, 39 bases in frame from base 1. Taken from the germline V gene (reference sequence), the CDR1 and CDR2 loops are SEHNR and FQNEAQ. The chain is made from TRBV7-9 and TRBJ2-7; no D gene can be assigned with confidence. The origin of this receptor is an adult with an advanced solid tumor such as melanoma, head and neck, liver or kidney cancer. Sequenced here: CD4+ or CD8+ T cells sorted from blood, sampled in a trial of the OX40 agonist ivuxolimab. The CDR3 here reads CASSEISSYEQYF. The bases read TGTGCCAGCAGTGAGATTAGCTCCTACGAGCAGTACTTC. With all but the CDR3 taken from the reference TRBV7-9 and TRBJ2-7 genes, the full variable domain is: DTGVSQNPRHKITKRGQNVTFRCDPISEHNRLYWYRQTLGQGPEFLTYFQNEAQLEKSRLLSDRFSAERPKGSFSTLEIQRTEQGDSAMYLCASSEISSYEQYFGPGTRLTVT.